The next 29 T cell receptor beta chains were all read from a single sample in a study of radiation and T cells in renal cell carcinoma. Clones were read by immunoSEQ multiplex PCR, and TCRdb kept only the in-frame ones, dropping some. Of about 140,000 clones listed, around four fifths were seen once; the top ten hold roughly 25%. Time point meaning: baseline pretreatment blood. Treatment denoted: 15 Gy SBRT to primary tumor, nephrectomy 4 weeks later. Sequences were derived from blood, sampled from a patient whose treatment included radiotherapy and nephrectomy. All receptors derive from a woman between 45 and 60 years old with renal cell carcinoma.

The chain couples TRBV5-8 to TRBJ2-1, with 10 bases fitting TRBD2. Trimming at V came to 0 bases and at J to 0 bases, leaving 9 bases not matched to a gene. The CDR3 has 19 amino acids. In germline, CDR1 is SGHTS, CDR2 YDEGEE. The CDR3 nucleotides are TGTGCCAGCAGCTTGGCAGTTACTAGCGGGGCGAGCTCCTACAATGAGCAGTTCTTC. This codes for CASSLAVTSGASSYNEQFF.

The chain links TRBV28 to TRBJ1-3; D might be TRBD1 (5 bases). Germline-derived CDR1 and CDR2 are MDHEN and SYDVKM. V was cut by 11 bases and J by 4 bases, with 18 bases left in between. This CDR3 is 14 amino acids long. The DNA of the CDR3 is TGTGCCGGCATTCGGGCCGGGGGGGGAAACACCATATATTTT. Its translation is CAGIRAGGGNTIYF.

CDR3: CANSRDRGTGELFF. The CDR3 DNA reads TGTGCCAATTCCCGGGACAGGGGGACCGGGGAGCTGTTTTTT. The genes are TRBV19 and TRBJ2-2; 11 bases agree with TRBD1. J lost 5 bases, V lost 10 bases, and 6 bases had no gene match. This CDR3 comprises 14 residues. The germline V gene has CDR1 LNHDA and CDR2 SQIVND (reference sequence).

This clone was recorded a few times. This chain links TRBV2 with TRBJ1-5; no definite D call. CDR3 length: 14 residues. Trimming took off 5 bases at V and 0 bases at J, with 8 bases between the two ends. From germline, CDR1 is SNHLY and CDR2 FYNNEI. CDR3: CASSMAASNQPQHF. The CDR3 nucleotides are TGTGCCAGCAGTATGGCCGCTAGCAATCAGCCCCAGCATTTT.

The V and J genes are TRBV10-3 and TRBJ2-5; no definite D call. V was trimmed by 0 bases and J by 4 bases, leaving 6 bases between them. There are 13 residues in the CDR3. Germline V gives CDR1 ENHRY, CDR2 SYGVKD. CDR3 sequence reads: CAISESRLETQYF. The CDR3 DNA reads TGTGCCATCAGTGAGTCGAGGCTAGAGACCCAGTACTTC.

The chain combines TRBV9 with TRBJ1-3; TRBD1 is a possible D gene (5 bases). The CDR3 totals 12 residues. Germline loops: CDR1 SGDLS, CDR2 YYNGEE. The V end lost 2 bases, the J end lost 8 bases, and 8 bases lay between the germline ends. The chain's CDR3 is CASSVQGHTIYF. The CDR3 DNA reads TGTGCCAGCAGCGTTCAGGGCCACACCATATATTTT.

The CDR3 region has the DNA TGCAGCGTTTTGGCAGGGGGTGGAGAGGGCTACACCTTC. As protein: CSVLAGGGEGYTF. This chain links TRBV29-1 with TRBJ1-2; 7 bases match TRBD1. CDR3 size: 13 residues. Trimming cost V 5 bases and J 8 bases; bases outside gene matches: 11. Per the germline V gene, CDR1 is SQVTM and CDR2 is ANQGSEA.

The CDR3 DNA reads TGTGCCAGCAGCTTCGGGGTGAGCACAGATACGCAGTATTTT. Translating it yields CASSFGVSTDTQYF. The V and J genes are TRBV7-2 and TRBJ2-3, with TRBD2 as a possible D gene (5 bases). Trimming shortened V by 3 bases and J by 0 bases, and 7 bases separated the two germline ends. Germline-derived CDR1 and CDR2 are SGHTA and FQGNSA. CDR3 size: 14 residues.

This clone was detected only a few times. This same CDR3 is encoded by further DNA sequences in the sample. This rearrangement joins TRBV9 to TRBJ2-7, with TRBD1 matching over 9 bases. The trim removed 0 bases at V and 4 bases at J, leaving 5 bases unmatched. The CDR3 sequence is 15 residues long. The germline gives CDR1 SGDLS, CDR2 YYNGEE. For the CDR3, the DNA is TGTGCCAGCAGCGTAGGTACAGGGGGCGCGTACGAGCAGTACTTC. Protein: CASSVGTGGAYEQYF.

V usage is TRBV7-2 and J usage is TRBJ2-2; tentatively, D is TRBD1 (6 bases). Germline assignment: CDR1 SGHTA and CDR2 FQGNSA. V was pared by 0 bases and J by 1 base, with 9 bases between. The CDR3 is 16 amino acids. The CDR3 loop reads CASSLARGGNTGELFF. Written as DNA, the CDR3 is TGTGCCAGCAGCTTAGCGAGAGGGGGGAACACCGGGGAGCTGTTTTTT.

This chain connects TRBV6-5 to TRBJ1-1; perhaps TRBD1 as D (5 bases). The CDR3 contains 13 residues. Per germline, CDR1 MNHEY and CDR2 SVGAGI. Trimming shortened V by 5 bases and J by 2 bases, and 9 bases separated the two germline ends. DNA for the CDR3: TGTGCCAGCAGTAAGGGGATAAACACTGAAGCTTTCTTT. Its translation: CASSKGINTEAFF.

This clone has a single count. The chain employs TRBV9 and TRBJ1-5; D ambiguous. This CDR3 comprises 14 residues. The germline V and J ends were trimmed by 0 bases and 3 bases, with 7 bases remaining between them. Germline values: CDR1 SGDLS, CDR2 YYNGEE. Here the CDR3 reads CASSVGQANQPQHF. The CDR3 coding sequence is TGTGCCAGCAGCGTAGGTCAGGCCAATCAGCCCCAGCATTTT. Supplemented by reference TRBV9 and TRBJ1-5, the full variable domain reads DSGVTQTPKHLITATGQRVTLRCSPRSGDLSVYWYQQSLDQGLQFLIQYYNGEERAKGNILERFSAQQFPDLHSELNLSSLELGDSALYFCASSVGQANQPQHFGDGTRLSIL.

Details on this clone: One junction end does not reproduce the germline sequence, and a read error may be involved. This sequence joins TRBV6-5 and TRBJ1-2, with a weak D call TRBD1 (5 bases). CDR3 length: 15 amino acids. The germline CDR1 and CDR2 sequences are MNHEY and SVGAGI. The CDR3 DNA sequence: TGTCCCAGCAGACCCGACAGAAACTCTAACTATGGCTACACCTTC. It translates to CPSRPDRNSNYGYTF.

This chain uses TRBV5-4 with TRBJ2-7, with D hard to call. The CDR3 loop spans 13 amino acids. Germline V gene sequence: CDR1 SGHNT, CDR2 YYREEE (reference sequence). V lost 4 bases and J lost 1, with 9 bases in between. The CDR3 here is CASSLPLSYEQYF. The CDR3 nucleotides read TGTGCCAGCAGCCTCCCTTTATCCTACGAGCAGTACTTC. Full variable domain (outside the CDR3, taken from reference TRBV5-4 and TRBJ2-7): ETGVTQSPTHLIKTRGQQVTLRCSSQSGHNTVSWYQQALGQGPQFIFQYYREEENGRGNFPPRFSGLQFPNYSSELNVNALELDDSALYLCASSLPLSYEQYFGPGTRLTVT.

The chain couples TRBV5-1 to TRBJ2-3, with 11 positions matching TRBD2. The CDR3 is made up of 13 amino acids. V shed 7 bases and J 5 bases; nucleotides not matched to a gene: 3. Germline CDR1 SGHRS, CDR2 YFSETQ. The CDR3 here is CASGLAGGDTQYF. CDR3 nucleotide sequence: TGCGCCAGCGGCCTAGCGGGGGGAGATACGCAGTATTTT.

The chain combines TRBV28 with TRBJ2-1; 9 bases fit TRBD2. This CDR3 has 13 residues. Germline CDR1 is MDHEN and CDR2 is SYDVKM. V lost 8 bases to trimming and J lost 8 bases; unmatched junction nucleotides: 7. The CDR3 DNA reads TGTGCCAGCTATAGCGGGAGTACAGATGAGCAGTTCTTC. Translation gives CASYSGSTDEQFF.

The table lists this clone with a few counts. The chain joins TRBV2 to TRBJ1-6; tentatively, D is TRBD1 (5 bases). Germline values: CDR1 SNHLY, CDR2 FYNNEI. V gave up 8 bases and J gave up 8 bases, with 16 bases separating them. The CDR3 runs 14 residues. DNA for the CDR3: TGTGCCAGCGGGCCCCAGGGACTCGATTCACCCCTCCACTTT. Translation gives CASGPQGLDSPLHF.

This clone has only one observation. The J gene is TRBJ2-2, the V gene TRBV2, with TRBD2 identical over 9 bases. In germline, CDR1 is SNHLY, CDR2 FYNNEI. The V segment lost 2 bases and the J segment 5 bases; nucleotides outside the gene matches: 3. The CDR3 is made up of 15 amino acids. CDR3 nucleotide sequence: TGTGCCAGCAGTGAATCTAGCGGGATAACCGGGGAGCTGTTTTTT. This sequence encodes CASSESSGITGELFF. The full variable domain, its missing parts supplied by reference TRBV2 and TRBJ2-2, is EPEVTQTPSHQVTQMGQEVILRCVPISNHLYFYWYRQILGQKVEFLVSFYNNEISEKSEIFDDQFSVERPDGSNFTLKIRSTKLEDSAMYFCASSESSGITGELFFGEGSRLTVL.

The chain couples TRBV28 to TRBJ1-1; D uncertain. CDR3 length: 15 residues. Germline values: CDR1 MDHEN, CDR2 SYDVKM. V was shortened by 5 bases and J by 11 bases, with 24 bases between the two germline ends. The CDR3 bases are TGTGCCAGCAGTGGCCAGAATCGTGGACCTCTTCTCGCTTTCTTT. Amino acids: CASSGQNRGPLLAFF.

This chain joins TRBV28 and TRBJ2-1, with no clear D. Between the trimmed V and J ends, which lost 7 bases and 2 bases, there was a span of 9 bases. Germline V lookup: CDR1 MDHEN, CDR2 SYDVKM. The CDR3 is made up of 13 amino acids. The CDR3 bases are TGTGCCAGCACCGTAGGAGCCTACAATGAGCAGTTCTTC. Residues: CASTVGAYNEQFF.

The chain employs TRBV19 and TRBJ1-5; D gene ambiguous. From germline, CDR1 is LNHDA and CDR2 SQIVND (reference sequence). V lost 4 bases to trimming and J lost 9 bases, with 16 bases between them. The CDR3 length is 14 residues. CDR3 in amino acids: CASSTRTREAPQHF. The CDR3 DNA follows: TGTGCCAGTAGTACCAGGACCCGGGAGGCGCCCCAGCATTTT.

The rearrangement links TRBV5-1 to TRBJ2-5; 9 bases agree with TRBD1. Germline V gene data show CDR1 as SGHRS and CDR2 as YFSETQ. The V gene end was trimmed by 3 bases and the J gene end by 3 bases; junction bases not matched to a gene: 3. The CDR3 contains 14 residues. The CDR3 sequence: CASSSGQGEETQYF. The DNA for the CDR3 is TGCGCCAGCAGCTCGGGACAGGGTGAAGAGACCCAGTACTTC.

This clone was observed a handful of times. The chain has TRBV6-4 and TRBJ1-1; 8 nucleotides line up with TRBD1. Unmatched junction bases numbered 5, after V lost 6 bases and J lost 5 bases. This CDR3 region has 13 residues. Germline values: CDR1 MRHNA, CDR2 SNTAGT. The CDR3 bases are TGTGCCAGCAGCGAGGACAGGGAGACTGAAGCTTTCTTT. Translated: CASSEDRETEAFF.

The V and J genes are TRBV4-3 and TRBJ1-6, with D possibly TRBD1 on 5 matching bases. V lost 0 bases and J 9 bases, leaving 15 bases between the germline ends. This CDR3 contains 16 residues. Germline V gene data show CDR1 as LGHNA and CDR2 as YSLEER. CDR3: CASSQEVAGQGSPLHF. The CDR3 DNA reads as TGCGCCAGCAGCCAAGAGGTTGCAGGGCAGGGTTCACCCCTCCACTTT.

The genes are TRBV28 and TRBJ2-7, with 8 bases lining up with TRBD2. V gave up 5 bases and J gave up 3 bases; unmatched junction bases: 12. The germline gives CDR1 MDHEN, CDR2 SYDVKM. CDR3 length equals 16 residues. CDR3 in DNA: TGTGCCAGCAGTGTCTTAAGCGGGGGCAGGAGCTACGAGCAGTACTTC. Its protein is CASSVLSGGRSYEQYF.

J is TRBJ1-1 and V is TRBV19; no definite D call. The CDR3 has 16 residues. CDR1 LNHDA and CDR2 SQIVND come from the germline V gene (reference sequence). Trimming removed 0 bases at V and 0 bases at J, with 11 bases between. The CDR3 is CASSIDLREMNTEAFF. As DNA, the CDR3 is TGTGCCAGTAGTATAGATCTGAGAGAGATGAACACTGAAGCTTTCTTT.

This clone was detected only a few times. V is TRBV28 and J is TRBJ2-7; D call uncertain. V was clipped by 3 bases and J by 0 bases, with 9 bases between them. There are 14 residues in the CDR3. Germline V CDR1 and CDR2: MDHEN, SYDVKM. CDR3 sequence: CASSFYGNSYEQYF. DNA for the CDR3: TGTGCCAGCAGTTTCTACGGAAACTCCTACGAGCAGTACTTC.

The rearrangement joins TRBV2 to TRBJ1-2; 7 bases are shared with TRBD1. The CDR3 sequence is 16 residues long. V lost 5 bases and J lost 4; bases outside the gene matches: 13. Germline-derived CDR1 and CDR2 are SNHLY and FYNNEI. The CDR3 reads CASSQQGTDKIYGYTF. The DNA for the CDR3 is TGTGCCAGCAGTCAGCAAGGGACAGACAAAATCTATGGCTACACCTTC.

The chain carries TRBV5-1 and TRBJ2-7; the match to TRBD1 covers 8 bases. CDR3 length: 14 amino acids. In germline, CDR1 is SGHRS, CDR2 YFSETQ. After removal of 4 bases from V and 7 bases from J, the junction contained 10 bases not matched to a gene. CDR3 DNA sequence: TGCGCCAGCAGCCCCGGACAGGGAACGGGAGAGCAGTACTTC. Its translation: CASSPGQGTGEQYF.